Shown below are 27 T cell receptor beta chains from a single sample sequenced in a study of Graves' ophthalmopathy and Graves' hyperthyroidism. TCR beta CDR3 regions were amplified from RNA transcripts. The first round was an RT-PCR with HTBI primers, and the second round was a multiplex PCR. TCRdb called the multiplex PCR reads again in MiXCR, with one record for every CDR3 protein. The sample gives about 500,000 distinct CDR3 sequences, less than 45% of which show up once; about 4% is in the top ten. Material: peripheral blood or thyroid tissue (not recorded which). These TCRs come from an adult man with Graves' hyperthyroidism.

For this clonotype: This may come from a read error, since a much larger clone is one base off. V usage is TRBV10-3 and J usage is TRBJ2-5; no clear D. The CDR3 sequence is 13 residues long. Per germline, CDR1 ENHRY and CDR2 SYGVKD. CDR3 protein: CATIKGAQEAQYF. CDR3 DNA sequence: TGTGCCACTATCAAGGGTGCCCAAGAGGCCCAGTACTTC.

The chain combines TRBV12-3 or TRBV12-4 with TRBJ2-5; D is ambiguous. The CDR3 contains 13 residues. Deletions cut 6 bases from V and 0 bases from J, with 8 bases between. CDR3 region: CASRAANQETQYF. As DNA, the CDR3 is TGTGCCAGCAGGGCGGCAAACCAAGAGACCCAGTACTTC.

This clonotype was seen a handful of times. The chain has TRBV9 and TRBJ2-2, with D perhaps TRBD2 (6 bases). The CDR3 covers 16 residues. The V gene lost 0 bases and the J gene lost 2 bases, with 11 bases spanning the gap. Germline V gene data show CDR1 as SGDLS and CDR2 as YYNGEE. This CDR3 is CASSVGLGGNTGELFF. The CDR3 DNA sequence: TGTGCCAGCAGCGTAGGATTGGGGGGAAACACCGGGGAGCTGTTTTTT.

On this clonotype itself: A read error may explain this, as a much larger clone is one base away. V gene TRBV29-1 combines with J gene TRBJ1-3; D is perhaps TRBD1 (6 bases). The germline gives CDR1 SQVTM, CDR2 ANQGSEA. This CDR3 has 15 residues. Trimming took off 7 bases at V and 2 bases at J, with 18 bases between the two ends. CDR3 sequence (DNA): TGCAGCGCTCTGGACAGAGTCATGACTGGAAACACCATATATTTT. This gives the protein CSALDRVMTGNTIYF.

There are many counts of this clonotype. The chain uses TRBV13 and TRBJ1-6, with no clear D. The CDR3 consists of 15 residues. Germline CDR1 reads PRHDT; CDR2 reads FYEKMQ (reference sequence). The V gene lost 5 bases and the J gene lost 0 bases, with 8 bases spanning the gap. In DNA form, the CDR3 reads TGTGCCAGCAGCCAGCGGGACTCCTATAATTCACCCCTCCACTTT. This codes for CASSQRDSYNSPLHF.

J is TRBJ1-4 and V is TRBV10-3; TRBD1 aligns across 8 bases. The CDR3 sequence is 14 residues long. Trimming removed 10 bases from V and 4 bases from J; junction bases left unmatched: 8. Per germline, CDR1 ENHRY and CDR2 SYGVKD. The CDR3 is CASTGTGFNEKLFF. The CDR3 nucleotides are TGTGCCAGTACCGGGACAGGCTTTAATGAAAAACTGTTTTTT.

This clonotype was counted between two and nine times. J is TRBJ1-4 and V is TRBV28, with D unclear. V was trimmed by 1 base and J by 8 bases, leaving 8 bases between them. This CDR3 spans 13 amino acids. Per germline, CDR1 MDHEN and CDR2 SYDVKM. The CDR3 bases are TGTGCCAGCAGTTTATTGAGATGGGAAAAACTGTTTTTT. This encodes CASSLLRWEKLFF.

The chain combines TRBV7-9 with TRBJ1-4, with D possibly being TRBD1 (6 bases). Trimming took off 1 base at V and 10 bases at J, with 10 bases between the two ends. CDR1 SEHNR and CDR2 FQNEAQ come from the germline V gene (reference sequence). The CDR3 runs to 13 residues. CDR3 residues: CASSLEGGGKLFF. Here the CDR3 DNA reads TGTGCCAGCAGCTTAGAGGGGGGGGGAAAACTGTTTTTT.

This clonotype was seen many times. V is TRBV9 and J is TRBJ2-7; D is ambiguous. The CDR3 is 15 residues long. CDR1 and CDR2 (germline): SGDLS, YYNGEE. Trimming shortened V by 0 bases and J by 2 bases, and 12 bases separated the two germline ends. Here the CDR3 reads CASSVGVTSAYEQYF. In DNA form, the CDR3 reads TGTGCCAGCAGCGTAGGCGTGACCTCCGCCTACGAGCAGTACTTC.

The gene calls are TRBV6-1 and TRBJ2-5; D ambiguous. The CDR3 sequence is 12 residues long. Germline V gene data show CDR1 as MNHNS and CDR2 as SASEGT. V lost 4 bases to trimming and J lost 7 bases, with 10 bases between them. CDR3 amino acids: CASSALLWTQYF. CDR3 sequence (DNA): TGTGCCAGCAGTGCCCTATTATGGACCCAGTACTTC.

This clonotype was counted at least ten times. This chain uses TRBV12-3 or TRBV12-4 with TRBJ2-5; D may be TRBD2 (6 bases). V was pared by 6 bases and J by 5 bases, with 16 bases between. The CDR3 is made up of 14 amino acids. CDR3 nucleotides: TGTGCCAGCAGGAAGCCGGGGGTGATCGAGACCCAGTACTTC. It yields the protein CASRKPGVIETQYF.

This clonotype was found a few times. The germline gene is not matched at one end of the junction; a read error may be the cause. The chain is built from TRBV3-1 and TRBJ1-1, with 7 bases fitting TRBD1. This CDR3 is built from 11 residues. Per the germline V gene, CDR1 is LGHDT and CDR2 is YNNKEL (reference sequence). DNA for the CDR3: TGTGCCAGCAGCCAAGTGGGACAGCTTTTATTT. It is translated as CASSQVGQLLF.

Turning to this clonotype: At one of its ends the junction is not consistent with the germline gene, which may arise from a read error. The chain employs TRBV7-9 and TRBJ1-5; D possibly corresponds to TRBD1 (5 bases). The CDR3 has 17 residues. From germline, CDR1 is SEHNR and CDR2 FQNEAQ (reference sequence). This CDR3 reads CASSRVFGTESNQPQHF. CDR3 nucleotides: TGCGCCAGCAGCCGAGTGTTCGGGACCGAGAGCAATCAGCCCCAGCATTTT.

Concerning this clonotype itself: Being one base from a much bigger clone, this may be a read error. The CDR3 sequence is CSANVWGIFTEAFF. Written as DNA, the CDR3 is TGCAGTGCTAATGTATGGGGAATTTTCACTGAAGCTTTCTTT. The V and J genes are TRBV20-1 and TRBJ1-1; no firm D call. The germline V gene has CDR1 DFQATT and CDR2 SNEGSKA (reference sequence). Trimming took 4 bases from V and 4 from J, leaving 16 bases between them. There are 14 residues in the CDR3.

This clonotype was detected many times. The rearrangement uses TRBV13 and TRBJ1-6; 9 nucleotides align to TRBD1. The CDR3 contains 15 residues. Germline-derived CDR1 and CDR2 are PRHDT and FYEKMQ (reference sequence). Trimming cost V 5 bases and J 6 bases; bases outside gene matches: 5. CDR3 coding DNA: TGTGCCAGCAGCGATACAGGGGGCCTTAATTCACCCCTCCACTTT. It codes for CASSDTGGLNSPLHF. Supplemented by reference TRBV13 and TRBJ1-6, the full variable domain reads AAGVIQSPRHLIKEKRETATLKCYPIPRHDTVYWYQQGPGQDPQFLISFYEKMQSDKGSIPDRFSAQQFSDYHSELNMSSLELGDSALYFCASSDTGGLNSPLHFGNGTRLTVT.

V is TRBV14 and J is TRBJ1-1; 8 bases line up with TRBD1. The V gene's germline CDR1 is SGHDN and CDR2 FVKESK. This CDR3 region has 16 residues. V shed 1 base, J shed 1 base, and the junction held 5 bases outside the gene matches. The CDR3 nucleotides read TGTGCCAGCAGCCAAGGGACAGGGCAGGCGAACACTGAAGCTTTCTTT. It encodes CASSQGTGQANTEAFF.

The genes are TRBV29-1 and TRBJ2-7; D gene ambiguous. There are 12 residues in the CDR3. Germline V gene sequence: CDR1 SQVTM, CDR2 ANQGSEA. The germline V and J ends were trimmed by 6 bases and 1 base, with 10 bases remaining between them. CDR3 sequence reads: CSVDGISYEQYF. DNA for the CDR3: TGCAGCGTAGATGGGATATCCTACGAGCAGTACTTC.

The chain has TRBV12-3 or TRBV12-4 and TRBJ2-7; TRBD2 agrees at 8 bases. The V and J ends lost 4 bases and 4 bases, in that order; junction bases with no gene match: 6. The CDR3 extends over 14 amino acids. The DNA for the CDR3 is TGTGCCAGCAGTTACTCGGGACTAGTATACGAGCAGTACTTC. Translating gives CASSYSGLVYEQYF.

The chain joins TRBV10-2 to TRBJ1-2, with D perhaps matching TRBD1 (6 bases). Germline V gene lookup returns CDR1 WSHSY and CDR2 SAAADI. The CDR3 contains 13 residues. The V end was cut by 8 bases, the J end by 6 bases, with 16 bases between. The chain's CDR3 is CASSGRGADGYTF. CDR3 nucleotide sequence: TGCGCCAGCTCCGGCAGGGGCGCGGATGGCTACACCTTC.

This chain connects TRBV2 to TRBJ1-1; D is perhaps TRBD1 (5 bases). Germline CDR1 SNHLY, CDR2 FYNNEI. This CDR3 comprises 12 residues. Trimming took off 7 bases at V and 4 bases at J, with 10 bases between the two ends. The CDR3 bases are TGTGCCAGCAAGGGGACCGGCACTGAAGCTTTCTTT. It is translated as CASKGTGTEAFF.

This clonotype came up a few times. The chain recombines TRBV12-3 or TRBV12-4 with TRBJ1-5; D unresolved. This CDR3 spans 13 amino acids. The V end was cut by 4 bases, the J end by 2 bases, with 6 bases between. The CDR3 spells CASSWAGNQPQHF. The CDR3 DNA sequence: TGTGCCAGCAGTTGGGCGGGCAATCAGCCCCAGCATTTT.

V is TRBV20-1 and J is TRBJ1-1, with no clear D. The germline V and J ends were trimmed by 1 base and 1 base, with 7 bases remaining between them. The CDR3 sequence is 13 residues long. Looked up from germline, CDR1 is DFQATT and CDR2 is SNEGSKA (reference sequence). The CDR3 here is CSARAEGNTEAFF. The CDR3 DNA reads TGCAGTGCTAGAGCGGAAGGGAACACTGAAGCTTTCTTT.

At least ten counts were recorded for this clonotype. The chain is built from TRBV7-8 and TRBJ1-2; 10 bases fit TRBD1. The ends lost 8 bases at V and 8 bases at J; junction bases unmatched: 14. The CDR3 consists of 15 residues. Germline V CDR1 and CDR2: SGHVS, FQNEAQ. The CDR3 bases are TGTGCCAGCTCCCATGACAGGGGGCAAGGGGAAGGCTACACCTTC. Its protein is CASSHDRGQGEGYTF. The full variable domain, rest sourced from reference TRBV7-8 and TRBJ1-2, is GAGVSQSPRYKVAKRGQDVALRCDPISGHVSLFWYQQALGQGPEFLTYFQNEAQLDKSGLPSDRFFAERPEGSVSTLKIQRTQQEDSAVYLCASSHDRGQGEGYTFGSGTRLTVV.

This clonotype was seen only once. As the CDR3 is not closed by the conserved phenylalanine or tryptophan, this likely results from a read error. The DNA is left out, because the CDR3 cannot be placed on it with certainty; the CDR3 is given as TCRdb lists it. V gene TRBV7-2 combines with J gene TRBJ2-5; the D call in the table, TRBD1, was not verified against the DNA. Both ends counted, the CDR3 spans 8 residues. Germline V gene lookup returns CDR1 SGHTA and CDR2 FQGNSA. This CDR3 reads CASSSKGT.

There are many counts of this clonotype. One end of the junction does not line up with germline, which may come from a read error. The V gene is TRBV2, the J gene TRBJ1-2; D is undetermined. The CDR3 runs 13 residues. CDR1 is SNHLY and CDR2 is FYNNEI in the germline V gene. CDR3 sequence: CASKGWDNNGYTF. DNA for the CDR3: TGTGCCAGCAAAGGGTGGGATAACAATGGCTACACCTTC.

The CDR3 DNA is TGTGCCAGCAGCGTTGGTATTAGCGGGAGGTACGAGCAGTACTTC. As protein: CASSVGISGRYEQYF. This chain joins TRBV7-6 and TRBJ2-7; 10 bases agree with TRBD2. CDR3 size: 15 residues. Germline assignment: CDR1 SGHVS and CDR2 FNYEAQ. V lost 5 bases, J lost 4 bases, and 8 bases stayed unmatched.

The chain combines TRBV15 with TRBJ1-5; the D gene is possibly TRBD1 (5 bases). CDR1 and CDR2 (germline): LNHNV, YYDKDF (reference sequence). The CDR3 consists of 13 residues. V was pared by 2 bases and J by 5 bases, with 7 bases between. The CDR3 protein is CATSRLGDQPQHF. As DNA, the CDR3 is TGTGCCACCAGCAGACTGGGGGATCAGCCCCAGCATTTT.